A selection of T cell receptor beta chains follows, all from one sample in a study of blood T cells in healthy people across ages. TCRdb reprocessed the 5' RACE reads with MiXCR, giving one entry per CDR3 protein. The table lists around 940,000 distinct CDR3 sequences, just over 50% of them singletons, with about a fifth in the top ten. Sample: blood. All receptors derive from a woman aged 55 to 70 in good health. Each CDR3 is given without its conserved first and last residue.

v_call	cdr3_length	cdr3_aa
TRBV7-3	14	ASSSIAGASYNEQF
TRBV20-1	13	SARPLAGVHNEQF
TRBV28	13	ASSLPHGNGDTQY
TRBV2	13	ASSPLAGLWNEQF
TRBV20-1	10	SARDYPGLQF
TRBV7-2	13	ASSRASASTDTQY
TRBV20-1	12	SARPAGVSYEQY
TRBV14	10	ASSQLPYEQY
TRBV4-1	15	ASSQGRASRGKNIQY
TRBV4-3	15	ASSQEGETTTTDTQY
TRBV12-3/TRBV12-4	13	ASSTRDRRFSPLH
TRBV29-1	9	IGQINEKLF
TRBV20-1	12	SATVSGIGGEQY
TRBV5-1	11	ASSWDVQETQY
TRBV20-1	14	SALPYRDIAKNIQY
TRBV5-1	13	ASSFDKGSLYEQY
TRBV7-9	13	ASSLEGFSTDTQY
TRBV6-1	13	ASRPGLAAPKTQY
TRBV14	11	ASSPASGSEQY
TRBV20-1	14	SASVPSGAFSYEQY
TRBV4-2	12	ASSHDSASNEQY
TRBV27	14	ASSLIAGGPGNEQF
TRBV30	12	AWSVGDISDGYT
TRBV5-1	12	ASSLTGQTYEAF
TRBV5-1	13	ASSLAGTANNEQF
TRBV10-3	12	AISENAGPYGYT
TRBV9	13	ASSVGRTMVETQY
TRBV28	11	ASSPRTDEKLF
TRBV20-1	14	SARRGSGRNTDTQY
TRBV11-2	15	ASSSTRAGTPQETQY
TRBV20-1	13	SARDPRGGHYEQY
TRBV4-3	14	ASSQDGDRVLNEQF
TRBV20-1	10	SARFTSIEQF
TRBV12-3/TRBV12-4	12	ASSLALLGSPLH
TRBV29-1	18	SVARLAGGGSLSSTDTQY
TRBV5-1	15	ASSSGTSGSPSYEQY
TRBV4-1	14	ASSETRDIPTDTQY
TRBV7-6	13	ASSLLTDSSYEQY
TRBV24-1	16	ATSDSPGAGAGANVLT
TRBV10-3	14	AISTGTHYSNQPQH
TRBV12-3/TRBV12-4	12	ASSGTEGLNEQY
TRBV7-9	13	ASSHRTGAKNIQY
TRBV15	14	ATSFIRVSSYNEQF
TRBV7-2	13	ASSLAVYLTDTQY
TRBV14	12	ASSRLAGLSEQY
TRBV20-1	12	SATVTSGTYEQY
TRBV2	9	ASSPYSEQF
TRBV4-2	16	ASSQDFGLAGTSDAQY
TRBV2	10	ASSEGAGPDT
TRBV7-2	11	ASSLRGIIEQY
TRBV10-3	12	AISGTGVNSPLH
TRBV7-8	12	ASSYRDVPYEQY
TRBV28	15	ASSPLRLAGGLYEQF